This T cell receptor (beta chain) was recovered during a study of T cells after yellow fever vaccination. Study as a whole: The SMART-Seq v4 Ultra Low Input method served to prepare the low-cell-number fractions. Study-level points and caveats: A small share of clonotypes appeared in both CD4 and CD8 compartments.

At least ten counts were recorded for this clonotype. The antigen remains unidentified. TCRdb re-analysed the 5' RACE reads in MiXCR, keeping a single row per CDR3 protein. Among 170,000 or so distinct CDR3 sequences listed, approximately 6.2% were seen once. The CDR3 sequence is 13 residues long. V shed 3 bases and J shed 4 bases, with 6 bases lying between them. Germline V gene lookup returns CDR1 LGHDT and CDR2 YNNKEL (reference sequence). This receptor was identified in a young man who received the YFV17D yellow fever vaccine. V and J are TRBV3-1 and TRBJ2-2; no clear D gene. The source material was CD4+ T cells sorted from PBMCs, sampled on the day of the first yellow fever vaccination. CDR3 loop: CASSHLLTGELFF. CDR3 DNA: TGTGCCAGCAGCCATTTGCTCACCGGGGAGCTGTTTTTT.